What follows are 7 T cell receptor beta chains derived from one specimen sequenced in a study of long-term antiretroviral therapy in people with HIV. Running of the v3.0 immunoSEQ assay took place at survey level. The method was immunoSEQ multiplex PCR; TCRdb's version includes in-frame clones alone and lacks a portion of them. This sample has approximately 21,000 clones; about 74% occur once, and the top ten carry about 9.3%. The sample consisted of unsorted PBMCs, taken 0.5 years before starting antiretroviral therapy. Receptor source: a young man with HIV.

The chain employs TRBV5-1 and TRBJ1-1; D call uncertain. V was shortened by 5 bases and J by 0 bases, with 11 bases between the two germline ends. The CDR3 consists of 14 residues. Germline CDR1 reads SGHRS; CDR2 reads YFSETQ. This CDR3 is CASRGPPMNTEAFF. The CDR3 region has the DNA TGCGCCAGCAGAGGCCCTCCCATGAACACTGAAGCTTTCTTT.

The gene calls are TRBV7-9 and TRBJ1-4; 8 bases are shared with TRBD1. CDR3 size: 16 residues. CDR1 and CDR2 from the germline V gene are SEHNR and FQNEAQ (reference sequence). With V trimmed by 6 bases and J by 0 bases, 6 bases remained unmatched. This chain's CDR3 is CASSWDRKTTNEKLFF. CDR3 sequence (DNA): TGTGCCAGCAGTTGGGACAGGAAAACAACTAATGAAAAACTGTTTTTT.

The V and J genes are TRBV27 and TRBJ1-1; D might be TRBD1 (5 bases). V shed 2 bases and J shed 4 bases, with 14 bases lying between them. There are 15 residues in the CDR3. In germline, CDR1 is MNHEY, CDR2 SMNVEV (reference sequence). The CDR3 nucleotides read TGTGCCAGCAGTTTACTCAGGGAATCGGCCACTGAAGCTTTCTTT. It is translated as CASSLLRESATEAFF.

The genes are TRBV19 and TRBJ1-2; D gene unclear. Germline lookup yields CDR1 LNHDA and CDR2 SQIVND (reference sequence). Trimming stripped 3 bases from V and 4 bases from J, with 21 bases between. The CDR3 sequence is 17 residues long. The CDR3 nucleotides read TGTGCCAGTAGTATTATCAACCAGGTCTATCCGCCCTATGGCTACACCTTC. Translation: CASSIINQVYPPYGYTF.

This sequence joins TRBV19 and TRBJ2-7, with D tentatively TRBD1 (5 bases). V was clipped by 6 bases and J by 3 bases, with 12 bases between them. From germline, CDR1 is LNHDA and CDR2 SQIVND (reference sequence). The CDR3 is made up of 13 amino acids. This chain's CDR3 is CASSPKDNYEQYF. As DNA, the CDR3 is TGTGCCAGTAGCCCCAAGGACAACTACGAGCAGTACTTC.

The CDR3 DNA sequence: TGTGCCAGCAGCACAGGGGACGCAGGGTGGCGGCTCAATGAGCAGTTCTTC. Protein product: CASSTGDAGWRLNEQFF. The V gene is TRBV5-4, the J gene TRBJ2-1; TRBD1 agrees at 7 bases. V gave up 4 bases and J gave up 6 bases; unmatched junction bases: 16. The CDR3 loop spans 17 amino acids. Germline V gives CDR1 SGHNT, CDR2 YYREEE (reference sequence).

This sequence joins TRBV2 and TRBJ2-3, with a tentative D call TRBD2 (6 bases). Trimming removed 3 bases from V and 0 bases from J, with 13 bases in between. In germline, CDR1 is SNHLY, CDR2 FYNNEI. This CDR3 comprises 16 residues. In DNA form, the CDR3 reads TGTGCCAGCAGTGACGGGAGTCGGCTAAGCACAGATACGCAGTATTTT. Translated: CASSDGSRLSTDTQYF.